Listed below are T cell receptor beta chains from one sample, sequenced in a study of control samples from healthy donors and cancer patients. Measured with immunoSEQ multiplex PCR; TCRdb has only the in-frame clones, and not every one. In the table there are 230,000 or so clones, just under 95% of which are singletons. The sequenced material came from blood. The receptors shown here come from a man aged 50 to 59 in good health. Each CDR3 is given without its conserved first and last residue.

J gene: TRBJ1-1
V gene: TRBV15
CDR3 length: 14
CDR3 protein: ATSSDWLESNTEAF

J gene: TRBJ2-7
V gene: TRBV6-6
CDR3 length: 11
CDR3 protein: ASRQSVSYEQY

J gene: TRBJ2-2
V gene: TRBV19
CDR3 length: 12
CDR3 protein: ASSRQGATGELF

J gene: TRBJ2-4
V gene: TRBV6-6
CDR3 length: 14
CDR3 protein: ASSYSPLGAKNIQY

J gene: TRBJ1-3
V gene: TRBV9
CDR3 length: 12
CDR3 protein: ASSVTGSGNTIY

J gene: TRBJ1-6
V gene: TRBV19
CDR3 length: 13
CDR3 protein: ASSRNDANNSPLH

J gene: TRBJ1-4
V gene: TRBV7-9
CDR3 length: 15
CDR3 protein: ASSLAPTGVGNEKLF

J gene: TRBJ2-2
V gene: TRBV19
CDR3 length: 13
CDR3 protein: ASWRGPANTGELF

J gene: TRBJ2-2
V gene: TRBV27
CDR3 length: 13
CDR3 protein: ASSLLLASTGELF

J gene: TRBJ2-3
V gene: TRBV11-3
CDR3 length: 13
CDR3 protein: ASSLMGAMADTQY

J gene: TRBJ1-2
V gene: TRBV6-5
CDR3 length: 10
CDR3 protein: ASTDGNYGYT

J gene: TRBJ1-2
V gene: TRBV2
CDR3 length: 11
CDR3 protein: ASRRGQASGYT

J gene: TRBJ2-7
V gene: TRBV7-2
CDR3 length: 15
CDR3 protein: ASSLQGSGGPTYEQY

J gene: TRBJ1-1
V gene: TRBV14
CDR3 length: 12
CDR3 protein: ASSTGHLNTEAF

J gene: TRBJ1-2
V gene: TRBV3-1/TRBV3-2
CDR3 length: 13
CDR3 protein: ASSLGTGANYGYT

J gene: TRBJ1-2
V gene: TRBV9
CDR3 length: 12
CDR3 protein: ASSAGQGTYGYT

J gene: TRBJ1-5
V gene: TRBV6-5
CDR3 length: 12
CDR3 protein: ASRPRAAGQPQH

J gene: TRBJ2-7
V gene: TRBV5-6
CDR3 length: 10
CDR3 protein: ASRRNSYEQY

J gene: TRBJ2-3
V gene: TRBV4-3
CDR3 length: 15
CDR3 protein: ASSQDHRDSSTDTQY

J gene: TRBJ2-1
V gene: TRBV9
CDR3 length: 13
CDR3 protein: ASSARQSSYNEQF

J gene: TRBJ2-2
V gene: TRBV5-1
CDR3 length: 12
CDR3 protein: ASSPMTDTGELF

J gene: TRBJ2-5
V gene: TRBV5-1
CDR3 length: 11
CDR3 protein: ASSLMGGETQY

J gene: TRBJ2-7
V gene: TRBV9
CDR3 length: 13
CDR3 protein: ASSAAGTDLYEQY

J gene: TRBJ1-5
V gene: TRBV4-1
CDR3 length: 15
CDR3 protein: ASSQDGYLYSNQPQH

J gene: TRBJ1-2
V gene: TRBV30
CDR3 length: 13
CDR3 protein: AWRNDRVNDYGYT

J gene: TRBJ2-6
V gene: TRBV28
CDR3 length: 15
CDR3 protein: ASSLRGANSGANVLT

J gene: TRBJ1-6
V gene: TRBV2
CDR3 length: 13
CDR3 protein: ASWGGTGRNSPLH

J gene: TRBJ2-2
V gene: TRBV6-5
CDR3 length: 13
CDR3 protein: ASRRRGVNTGELF

J gene: TRBJ2-5
V gene: TRBV4-1
CDR3 length: 15
CDR3 protein: ASSQVGLAGGSETQY

J gene: TRBJ2-7
V gene: TRBV20-1
CDR3 length: 9
CDR3 protein: SERGLDEQY

J gene: TRBJ1-5
V gene: TRBV19
CDR3 length: 15
CDR3 protein: ATSTRTGPYSNQPQH

J gene: TRBJ2-5
V gene: TRBV9
CDR3 length: 13
CDR3 protein: ASSGRTGGIETQY

J gene: TRBJ2-7
V gene: TRBV30
CDR3 length: 11
CDR3 protein: AWSEARSGEQY

J gene: TRBJ2-5
V gene: TRBV5-1
CDR3 length: 13
CDR3 protein: ASSLANGGAETQY

J gene: TRBJ1-4
V gene: TRBV5-6
CDR3 length: 12
CDR3 protein: ASSFQGAPWKLF

J gene: TRBJ1-1
V gene: TRBV27
CDR3 length: 12
CDR3 protein: ASSTGSGDTEAF

J gene: TRBJ1-4
V gene: TRBV12-3/TRBV12-4
CDR3 length: 11
CDR3 protein: ASTPRGREKLF

J gene: TRBJ2-1
V gene: TRBV12-3/TRBV12-4
CDR3 length: 11
CDR3 protein: ASSLRDDGEQF

J gene: TRBJ1-1
V gene: TRBV6-2/TRBV6-3
CDR3 length: 13
CDR3 protein: ASSLNPTRNTEAF

J gene: TRBJ1-6
V gene: TRBV7-9
CDR3 length: 13
CDR3 protein: ASRPGGQLNSPLH

J gene: TRBJ2-7
V gene: TRBV5-1
CDR3 length: 10
CDR3 protein: ASSTGGSAGY

J gene: TRBJ2-3
V gene: TRBV4-1
CDR3 length: 13
CDR3 protein: ASGLGSGLTDTQY

J gene: TRBJ1-1
V gene: TRBV5-1
CDR3 length: 16
CDR3 protein: ASRDVTGQQDPNTEAF

J gene: TRBJ2-1
V gene: TRBV5-1
CDR3 length: 13
CDR3 protein: ASSLDPDDYNEQF

J gene: TRBJ1-2
V gene: TRBV4-1
CDR3 length: 13
CDR3 protein: ASSQAQTVPYGYT

J gene: TRBJ2-3
V gene: TRBV7-2
CDR3 length: 12
CDR3 protein: ASRQRTLLDTQY

J gene: TRBJ2-1
V gene: TRBV10-1
CDR3 length: 11
CDR3 protein: ASEDQGGNEQF

J gene: TRBJ1-5
V gene: TRBV10-3
CDR3 length: 13
CDR3 protein: AISDHVGGDQPQH

J gene: TRBJ2-5
V gene: TRBV5-6
CDR3 length: 12
CDR3 protein: ASSTSWVQETQY

J gene: TRBJ2-6
V gene: TRBV5-5
CDR3 length: 16
CDR3 protein: ASSSGQLLVSGANVLT

J gene: TRBJ1-3
V gene: TRBV4-1
CDR3 length: 13
CDR3 protein: ASSQDDFSGNTIY